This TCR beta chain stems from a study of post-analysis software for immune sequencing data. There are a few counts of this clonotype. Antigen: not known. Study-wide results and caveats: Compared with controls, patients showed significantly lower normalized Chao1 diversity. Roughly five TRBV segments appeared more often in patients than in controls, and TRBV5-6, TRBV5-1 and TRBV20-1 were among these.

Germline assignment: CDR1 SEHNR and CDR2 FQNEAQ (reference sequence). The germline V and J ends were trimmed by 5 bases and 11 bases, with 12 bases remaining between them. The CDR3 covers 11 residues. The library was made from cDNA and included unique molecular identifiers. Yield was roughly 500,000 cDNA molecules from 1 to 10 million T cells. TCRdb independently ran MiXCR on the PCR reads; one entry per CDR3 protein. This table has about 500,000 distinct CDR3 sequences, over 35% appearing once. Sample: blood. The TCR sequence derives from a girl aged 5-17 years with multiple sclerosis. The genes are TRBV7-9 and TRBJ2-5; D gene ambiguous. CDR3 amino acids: CASSPRAKQYF. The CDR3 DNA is TGTGCCAGCAGCCCCCGGGCGAAGCAGTACTTC.